This T cell receptor (beta chain) was recorded in a study of blood T cell repertoires in COVID-19. Overall study context: COVID-19 samples, acute and convalescent, were from the United States, Italy and Spain.

V was trimmed by 5 bases and J by 3 bases, leaving 12 bases between them. In germline, CDR1 is MNHEY, CDR2 SMNVEV (reference sequence). This CDR3 spans 14 amino acids. The repertoire was sequenced with immunoSEQ multiplex PCR; TCRdb's copy has only in-frame clones and lacks some. The sample shows fewer than 300,000 clones, approximately 88% of them seen only once. Sequenced material: peripheral blood. This receptor was obtained from a woman in her thirties with acute or convalescent COVID-19. This chain links TRBV27 with TRBJ2-3, with D hard to call. The CDR3 region is CASSRGLSTDTQYF. The CDR3 DNA reads TGTGCCAGCAGTCGTGGTTTGAGTACAGATACGCAGTATTTT.